This entry is about one T cell receptor (beta chain). Which antigen it targets is not known. Base qualities were left out, and no much larger clone turns up one base away. Instrument on record: Illumina NovaSeq 6000. cDNA libraries for TCRalpha and TCRbeta were prepared by 5'RACE using constant-segment primers, with sample barcodes and unique molecular identifiers added. RNA was extracted from every sample with Trizol reagent. Libraries were amplified in two PCR steps, with a second sample barcode and Illumina TruSeq adapters added in the second step. Sequencing of the libraries was done on an Illumina NovaSeq, producing 2 x 150 bp paired-end reads. Turning to the authors' computational methods: Reads were demultiplexed and collapsed into UMI-guided consensus sequences with migec v1.2.7. Using mixcr v2.1.11, UMI consensuses were aligned to TRA and TRB V and J templates and then assembled into clonotypes. A clonotype was counted as expanded or contracted only if both edgeR and NoisET called the change significant, with noise models trained on biological replicates. For edgeR calls, a false discovery rate-adjusted p below 0.01 and a log2 fold-change threshold of 1 were applied. PCA with hierarchical clustering of max-normalized trajectories of the 1000 most abundant clonotypes was used as exploratory dynamics analysis. Separately sequenced CD4+ and CD8+ repertoires were used to assign the CD4 or CD8 phenotype of responding clones. The raw public reads went through TCRdb reprocessing: fastp at Q25, MiXCR clone calling, in-frame beta chains kept. Every distinct CDR3 protein forms one entry, paired with its most common genes and DNA. The V and J calls reflect TCRdb's pipeline rather than the authors' work. In this sample the table shows around 250,000 distinct CDR3 sequences, roughly 16% of which occur a single time. The leading ten clones occupy roughly 24% of the sample.

The source of the sample is a study of T-cell memory formation after mild COVID-19 (dated by TCRdb to the early 2020s). Regarding the research as a whole: Most TCR sequence clusters were specific to one of the two donors. Two young, previously healthy adult volunteers, one female and one male, were included in the cohort. In two donors, T-cell clones that expanded and contracted after mild COVID-19 were tracked by sequencing TCRalpha and TCRbeta repertoires over time. Paper-wide results and their limitations: Contracting CD4+ clones were found mainly in CM and EM memory subsets, while CD8+ clones were enriched in EMRA. Only two mild cases were covered in the study, and larger cohorts including severe cases with pre-infection samples were considered necessary. Clones contracting from day 15 to 85 had balanced CD4/CD8 phenotypes, while a second wave expanding from day 15 to 37 was biased towards CD4+. Whether the second-wave clones peaking on day 37 were SARS-CoV-2 specific was not confirmed. Some responding clones were detected in pre-infection memory, which suggested that pre-existing cross-reactive memory T cells had joined the SARS-CoV-2 response.

Ficoll-Paque density gradient centrifugation was used to isolate PBMCs. The sequenced sample was PBMCs or a T cell subset sorted from them (not recorded which). The sequence was obtained from a man aged 18 to 30 who had mild COVID-19 (a few samples of this study predate the infection). The sample titles of this study are shuffled in the database, so cell type and time point are left out; the donor was told from shared clones.

DNA sequence: TGCAGTGCCAGATCGGTCAGCGGCGGGGAGGGCAACACTGAAGCTTTCTTT. This is translated as CSARSVSGGEGNTEAFF. The V and J segments used are TRBV20-1 and TRBJ1-1; the D gene cannot be resolved reliably. The CDR3, from cysteine to phenylalanine, totals 17 residues. Only the CDR3 DNA is retained, 51 bases long and in frame from the first base. Taken from the germline V gene (reference sequence), the CDR1 and CDR2 loops are DFQATT and SNEGSKA. Relative to germline, V is 6 bases shorter and J is 2 bases shorter, with 25 bases between their ends.